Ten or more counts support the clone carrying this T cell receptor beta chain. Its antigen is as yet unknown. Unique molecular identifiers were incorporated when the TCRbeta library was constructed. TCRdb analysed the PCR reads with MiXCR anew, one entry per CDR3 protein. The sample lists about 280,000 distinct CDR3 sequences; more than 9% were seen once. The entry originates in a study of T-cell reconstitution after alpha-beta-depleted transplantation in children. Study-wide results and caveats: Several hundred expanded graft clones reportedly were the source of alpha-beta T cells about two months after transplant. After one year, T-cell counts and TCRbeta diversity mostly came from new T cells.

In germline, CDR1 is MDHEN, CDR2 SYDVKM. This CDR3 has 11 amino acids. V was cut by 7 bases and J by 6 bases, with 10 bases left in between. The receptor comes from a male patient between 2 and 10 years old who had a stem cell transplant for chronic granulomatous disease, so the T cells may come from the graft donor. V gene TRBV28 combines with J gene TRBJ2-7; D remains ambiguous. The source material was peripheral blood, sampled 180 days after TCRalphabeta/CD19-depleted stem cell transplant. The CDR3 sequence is CASNSAGEQYF. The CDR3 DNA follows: TGTGCCAGCAACTCAGCAGGCGAGCAGTACTTC.